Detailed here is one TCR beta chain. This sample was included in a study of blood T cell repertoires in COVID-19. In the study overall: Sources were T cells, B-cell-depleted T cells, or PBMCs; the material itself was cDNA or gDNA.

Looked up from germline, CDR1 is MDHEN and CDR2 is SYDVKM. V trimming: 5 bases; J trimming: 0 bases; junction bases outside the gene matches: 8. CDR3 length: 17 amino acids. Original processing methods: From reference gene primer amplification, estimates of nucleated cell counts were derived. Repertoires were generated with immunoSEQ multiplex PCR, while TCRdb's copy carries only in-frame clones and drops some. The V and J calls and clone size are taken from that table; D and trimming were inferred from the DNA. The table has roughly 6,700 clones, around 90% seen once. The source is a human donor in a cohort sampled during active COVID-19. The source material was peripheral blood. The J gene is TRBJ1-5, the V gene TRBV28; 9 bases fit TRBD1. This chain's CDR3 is CASSTRDRAYSNQPQHF. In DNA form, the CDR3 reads TGTGCCAGCAGTACCCGGGACAGGGCGTATAGCAATCAGCCCCAGCATTTT.